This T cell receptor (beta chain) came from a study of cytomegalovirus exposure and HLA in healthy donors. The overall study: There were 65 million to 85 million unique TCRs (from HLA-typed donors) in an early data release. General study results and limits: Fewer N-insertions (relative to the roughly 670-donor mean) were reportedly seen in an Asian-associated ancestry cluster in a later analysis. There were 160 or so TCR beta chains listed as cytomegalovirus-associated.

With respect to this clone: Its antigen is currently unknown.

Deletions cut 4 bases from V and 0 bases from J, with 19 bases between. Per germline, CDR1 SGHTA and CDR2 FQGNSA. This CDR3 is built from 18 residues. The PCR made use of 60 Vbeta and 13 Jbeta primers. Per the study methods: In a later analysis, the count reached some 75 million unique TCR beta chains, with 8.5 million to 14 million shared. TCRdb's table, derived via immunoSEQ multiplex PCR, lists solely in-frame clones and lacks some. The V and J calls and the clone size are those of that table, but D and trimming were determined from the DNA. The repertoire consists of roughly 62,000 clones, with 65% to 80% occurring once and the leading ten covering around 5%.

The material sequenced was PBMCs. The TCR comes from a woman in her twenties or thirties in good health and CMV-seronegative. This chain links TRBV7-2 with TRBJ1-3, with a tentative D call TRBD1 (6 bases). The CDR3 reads CASSWKVRTALSGNTIYF. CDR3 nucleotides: TGTGCCAGCAGCTGGAAGGTCAGGACAGCACTCTCTGGAAACACCATATATTTT.